This T cell receptor beta chain was retrieved from a study of T cells in Graves' hyperthyroidism and ophthalmopathy. RNA transcripts served as the template for amplifying TCR beta CDR3 regions. TCR CDR3 regions were first amplified by RT-PCR with HTBI primers. TCRdb analysed the multiplex PCR reads with MiXCR anew, one entry per CDR3 protein. The profile shows some 500,000 distinct CDR3 sequences, around 22% of them singletons. Per germline, CDR1 SGHRS and CDR2 YFSETQ. The CDR3 has 14 amino acids. V was trimmed by 3 bases and J by 0 bases, leaving 7 bases between them. This clonotype was observed many times.

Sequencing used blood. The chain couples TRBV5-1 to TRBJ1-5; D remains ambiguous. This receptor was obtained from a woman in her twenties or thirties with Graves' ophthalmopathy. CDR3 sequence reads: CASSSGNSNQPQHF. CDR3 in DNA: TGCGCCAGCAGCTCAGGTAATAGCAATCAGCCCCAGCATTTT.